Listed below are T cell receptor beta chains from one sample, sequenced in a study of T cells in narcolepsy. Sequencing was performed with immunoSEQ multiplex PCR; in TCRdb, only in-frame clones are kept and a portion is missing. The data contain some 25,000 clones, roughly 85% of them singletons. Sequencing was carried out using memory (CD45RA-) CD4+ T cells from blood. The receptors stem from a human donor in good health. Each CDR3 is given with its conserved first and last residue. D genes are given only for firm matches. Part of the rows lack a size; the others show once, few, many or a class for expanded clones.

TRBV28	-	TRBD1	TRBJ2-5	CASSSYTGGRQETQYF	TGTGCCAGCAGTTCCTACACAGGGGGCCGCCAAGAGACCCAGTACTTC
TRBV18	-	TRBD2	TRBJ2-7	CASSRTLAGGRSEQYF	TGTGCCAGCTCTCGTACTCTAGCGGGAGGAAGGAGCGAGCAGTACTTC
TRBV7-2	-	-	TRBJ2-2	CASSLEKLIGELFF	TGTGCCAGCAGCTTGGAGAAACTCATCGGGGAGCTGTTTTTT
TRBV5-1	-	-	TRBJ2-4	CASSLGESKNIQYF	TGCGCCAGCAGCTTGGGTGAATCCAAAAACATTCAGTACTTC
TRBV6-5	-	-	TRBJ2-3	CASRRNVADTQYF	TGTGCCAGCAGAAGGAACGTAGCAGATACGCAGTATTTT
TRBV14	-	-	TRBJ2-6	CASSPDGSGANVLTF	TGTGCCAGCAGCCCGGACGGGTCTGGGGCCAACGTCCTGACTTTC
TRBV27	-	TRBD1	TRBJ2-1	CASSLSSGTGGRGEQFF	TGTGCCAGCAGTTTATCATCCGGGACAGGGGGACGGGGTGAGCAGTTCTTC
TRBV6-5	-	-	TRBJ2-6	CATDGSSGANVLTF	TGTGCCACCGACGGGAGCTCTGGGGCCAACGTCCTGACTTTC
TRBV29-1	-	-	TRBJ1-2	CSALGGALFYTF	TGCAGCGCCCTGGGCGGGGCGCTATTCTACACCTTC
TRBV5-7	-	-	TRBJ1-2	CASSVDFEKVGYTF	TGTGCCAGCAGCGTCGATTTCGAGAAGGTTGGCTACACCTTC
TRBV25-1	-	TRBD2	TRBJ2-3	CASRNSGVASSTDTQYF	TGTGCCAGCAGGAATAGCGGGGTTGCCTCTAGCACAGATACGCAGTATTTT
TRBV4-2	-	-	TRBJ1-5	CASSPPAEQPQHF	TGTGCCAGCAGCCCCCCGGCAGAGCAGCCCCAGCATTTT
TRBV28	-	TRBD1	TRBJ1-5	CASRGQGSGPQHF	TGTGCCAGCAGGGGACAGGGGTCGGGGCCCCAGCATTTT
TRBV25-1	-	-	TRBJ1-6	CASSEGQSPLHF	TGTGCCAGCAGTGAAGGGCAGAGCCCCCTCCACTTT
TRBV19	-	TRBD1	TRBJ2-7	CASGRTGGYEQYF	TGTGCCAGTGGGAGGACAGGGGGCTACGAGCAGTACTTC
TRBV5-4	-	-	TRBJ1-1	CASSLEVNTEAFF	TGTGCCAGCAGCTTGGAGGTGAACACTGAAGCTTTCTTT
TRBV29-1	-	TRBD1	TRBJ2-1	CSVQGQDAYNEQFF	TGCAGCGTCCAAGGACAGGATGCCTACAATGAGCAGTTCTTC
TRBV20-1	-	-	TRBJ2-7	CGARRNYEQYF	TGCGGTGCGCGGAGAAACTACGAGCAGTACTTC
TRBV4-3	-	TRBD2	TRBJ2-3	CASSPYPPGTSGNPNTQYF	TGCGCCAGCAGCCCATACCCTCCAGGTACTAGCGGGAATCCGAATACGCAGTATTTT
TRBV7-8	-	-	TRBJ1-6	CASSLGVGSPLHF	TGTGCCAGCAGCTTGGGGGTAGGGTCACCCCTCCACTTT
TRBV5-1	-	-	TRBJ2-7	CASSSGRSYEQYF	TGCGCCAGCAGCTCTGGCAGGTCCTACGAGCAGTACTTC
TRBV11-3	once	-	TRBJ2-1	CASSLGLAYNEQFF	TGTGCCAGCAGCTTGGGTTTAGCCTACAATGAGCAGTTCTTC
TRBV19	-	TRBD2	TRBJ2-1	CASGRNQAGPYNEQFF	TGTGCCAGTGGCCGCAACCAAGCGGGACCATACAATGAGCAGTTCTTC
TRBV5-1	-	-	TRBJ2-7	CASSLRASQDEQYF	TGCGCCAGCAGCTTGCGGGCTTCTCAGGACGAGCAGTACTTC
TRBV6-1	few	TRBD1	TRBJ2-5	CASSGGQGGGETQYF	TGTGCCAGCAGTGGCGGACAGGGGGGGGGAGAGACCCAGTACTTC
TRBV18	-	-	TRBJ1-2	CASSPPGDSSNYGYTF	TGTGCCAGCTCACCACCGGGCGACAGTTCTAACTATGGCTACACCTTC
TRBV4-3	-	-	TRBJ2-5	CASSQRLVGETQYF	TGCGCCAGCAGCCAACGACTAGTTGGAGAGACCCAGTACTTC
TRBV7-7	-	-	TRBJ2-7	CASSLALGPWDEQYF	TGTGCTAGCAGCTTAGCGCTAGGACCTTGGGACGAGCAGTACTTC
TRBV6-5	-	-	TRBJ1-1	CASSEMKGSTEAFF	TGTGCCAGCAGTGAAATGAAAGGGAGCACTGAAGCTTTCTTT
TRBV19	-	-	TRBJ2-7	CASSRIPGAGIYEQYF	TGTGCCAGTAGTAGAATCCCCGGGGCAGGGATCTACGAGCAGTACTTC
TRBV6-5	-	-	TRBJ1-1	CASSYPQQGVVTEAFF	TGTGCCAGCAGTTACCCTCAACAGGGAGTGGTCACTGAAGCTTTCTTT
TRBV27	few	-	TRBJ1-2	CASSLRAGVGYTF	TGTGCCAGCAGTCTTAGGGCAGGGGTAGGCTACACCTTC
TRBV10-3	once	-	TRBJ1-4	CAISESRVPSQGNEKLFF	TGTGCCATCAGTGAGTCGAGAGTTCCTTCCCAGGGTAATGAAAAACTGTTTTTT
TRBV5-1	-	-	TRBJ2-6	CASSARAGDRVDSGANVLTF	TGCGCCAGCAGCGCCAGAGCGGGGGACAGGGTGGACTCTGGGGCCAACGTCCTGACTTTC
TRBV6-1	-	-	TRBJ1-4	CASSERRWLFF	TGTGCCAGCAGTGAAAGAAGGTGGCTGTTTTTT
TRBV11-2	-	-	TRBJ2-7	CASSSPPTYEQYF	TGTGCCAGCAGCTCGCCCCCCACCTACGAGCAGTACTTC
TRBV7-9	-	-	TRBJ2-7	CASSFPDSFYEQYF	TGTGCCAGCAGCTTCCCGGACAGCTTTTACGAGCAGTACTTC
TRBV18	-	-	TRBJ1-2	CASSQEGTYGYTF	TGTGCCAGCTCACAAGAAGGAACCTATGGCTACACCTTC
TRBV19	-	TRBD1	TRBJ1-5	CASSVRQGDQPQHF	TGTGCCAGTAGTGTTCGACAGGGGGATCAGCCCCAGCATTTT
TRBV6-6	-	-	TRBJ2-3	CASSPSTDTQYF	TGTGCCAGCAGTCCTAGCACAGATACGCAGTATTTT
TRBV5-1	-	-	TRBJ2-7	CASSSQLDEQYF	TGCGCCAGCAGCTCTCAACTAGACGAGCAGTACTTC
TRBV2	-	TRBD1	TRBJ2-2	CASSRTGGTNTGELFF	TGTGCCAGCAGCCGGACAGGGGGCACGAACACCGGGGAGCTGTTTTTT
TRBV7-9	few	-	TRBJ1-4	CASSRGIGEKLFF	TGTGCCAGCAGTCGCGGAATTGGTGAAAAACTGTTTTTT
TRBV2	-	-	TRBJ2-2	CASSARQPGELFF	TGTGCCAGCAGTGCGCGACAACCCGGGGAGCTGTTTTTT
TRBV11-2	-	-	TRBJ2-1	CASSPLKGTYNEQFF	TGTGCCAGCAGCCCCCTGAAGGGGACCTACAATGAGCAGTTCTTC
TRBV6-5	-	-	TRBJ1-2	CASSRENYGYTF	TGTGCCAGCAGCCGTGAAAACTATGGCTACACCTTC
TRBV6-5	few	-	TRBJ1-2	CASSYRDNYGYTF	TGTGCCAGCAGTTACCGGGACAACTATGGCTACACCTTC
TRBV29-1	-	-	TRBJ1-2	CSVDAGLNYGYTF	TGCAGCGTTGACGCAGGGCTTAACTATGGCTACACCTTC
TRBV7-2	-	-	TRBJ1-3	CATENGGTIYF	TGTGCCACCGAGAATGGGGGAACCATATATTTT
TRBV7-9	-	TRBD2	TRBJ2-3	CASSPGGGRATDTQYF	TGTGCCAGCAGCCCCGGGGGCGGGAGGGCCACAGATACGCAGTATTTT
TRBV7-9	-	-	TRBJ2-3	CASSQLGVLTDTQYF	TGTGCCAGCAGCCAGCTGGGCGTCCTCACAGATACGCAGTATTTT
TRBV6-5	-	TRBD2	TRBJ2-7	CASRRGLAGLYEQYF	TGTGCCAGCAGACGAGGGCTAGCGGGGCTCTACGAGCAGTACTTC
TRBV5-5	-	TRBD1	TRBJ2-7	CASSFGTGGYEQYF	TGTGCCAGCAGCTTTGGGACAGGGGGCTACGAGCAGTACTTC
TRBV9	-	-	TRBJ2-7	CASSVDEGFSYEQYF	TGTGCCAGCAGCGTAGATGAGGGATTCTCCTACGAGCAGTACTTC
TRBV7-8	-	-	TRBJ1-5	CASSLARRFNSNQPQHF	TGTGCCAGCAGCTTAGCCCGACGGTTCAATAGCAATCAGCCCCAGCATTTT